The sequence of this TCR beta chain was determined in a study of T cell changes during pregnancy in multiple sclerosis. TCRdb keeps only in-frame clones here, not all; method: immunoSEQ multiplex PCR. This sample yields about 61,000 clones, of which about 93% are seen a single time; roughly 2.6% belongs to the top ten. The CDR3 runs to 16 residues. V lost 0 bases and J lost 4; bases outside the gene matches: 6. From germline, CDR1 is MGHRA and CDR2 YSYEKL. This clone came up once. The sample was CD8+ T cells from peripheral blood mononuclear cells, taken in the third trimester of pregnancy. The origin of this receptor is a female donor with multiple sclerosis, enrolled in a pregnancy study. The V call is TRBV4-1, the J call TRBJ2-7; TRBD1 agrees at 10 bases. The CDR3 region is CASSQETGGQGYEQYF. The CDR3 DNA follows: TGCGCCAGCAGCCAAGAAACAGGGGGACAGGGGTACGAGCAGTACTTC.